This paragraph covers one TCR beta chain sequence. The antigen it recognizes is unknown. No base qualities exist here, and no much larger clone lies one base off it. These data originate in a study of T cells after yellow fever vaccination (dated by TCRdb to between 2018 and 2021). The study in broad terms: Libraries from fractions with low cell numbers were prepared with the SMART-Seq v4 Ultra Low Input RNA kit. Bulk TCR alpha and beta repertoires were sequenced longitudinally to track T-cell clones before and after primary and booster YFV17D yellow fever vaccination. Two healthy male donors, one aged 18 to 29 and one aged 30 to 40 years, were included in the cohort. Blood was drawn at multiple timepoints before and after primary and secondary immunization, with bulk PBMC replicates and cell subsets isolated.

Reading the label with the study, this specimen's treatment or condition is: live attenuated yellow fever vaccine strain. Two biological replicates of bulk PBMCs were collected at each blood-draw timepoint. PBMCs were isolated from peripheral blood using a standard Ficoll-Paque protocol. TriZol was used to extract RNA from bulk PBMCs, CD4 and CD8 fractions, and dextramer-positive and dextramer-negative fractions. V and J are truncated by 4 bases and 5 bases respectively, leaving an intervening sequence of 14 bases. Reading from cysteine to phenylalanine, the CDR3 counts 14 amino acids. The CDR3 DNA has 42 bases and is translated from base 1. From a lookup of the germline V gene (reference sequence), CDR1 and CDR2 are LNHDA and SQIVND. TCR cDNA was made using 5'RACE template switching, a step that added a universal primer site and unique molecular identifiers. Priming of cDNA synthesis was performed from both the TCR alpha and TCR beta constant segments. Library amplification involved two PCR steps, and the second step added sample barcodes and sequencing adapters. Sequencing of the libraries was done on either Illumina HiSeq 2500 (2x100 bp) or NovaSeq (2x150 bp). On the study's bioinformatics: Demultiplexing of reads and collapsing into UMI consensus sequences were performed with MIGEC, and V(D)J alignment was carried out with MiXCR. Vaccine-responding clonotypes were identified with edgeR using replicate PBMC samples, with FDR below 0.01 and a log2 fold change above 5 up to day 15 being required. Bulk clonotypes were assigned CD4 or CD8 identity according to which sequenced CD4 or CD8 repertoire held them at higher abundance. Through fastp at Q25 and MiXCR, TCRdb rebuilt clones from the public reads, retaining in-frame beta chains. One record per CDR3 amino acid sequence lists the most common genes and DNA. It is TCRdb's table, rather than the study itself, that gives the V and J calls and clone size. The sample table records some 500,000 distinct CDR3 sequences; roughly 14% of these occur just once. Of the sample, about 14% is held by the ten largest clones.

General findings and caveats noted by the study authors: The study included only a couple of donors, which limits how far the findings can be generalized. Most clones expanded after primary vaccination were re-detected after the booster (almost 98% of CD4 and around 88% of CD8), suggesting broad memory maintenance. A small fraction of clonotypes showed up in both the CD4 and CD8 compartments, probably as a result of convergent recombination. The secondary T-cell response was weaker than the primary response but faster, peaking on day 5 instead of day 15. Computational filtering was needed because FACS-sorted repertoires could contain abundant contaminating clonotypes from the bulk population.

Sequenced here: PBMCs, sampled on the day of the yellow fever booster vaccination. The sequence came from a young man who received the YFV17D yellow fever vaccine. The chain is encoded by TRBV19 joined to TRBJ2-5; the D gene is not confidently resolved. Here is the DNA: TGTGCCAGTAGTACCAACGTGGGTCGGGAGACCCAGTACTTC. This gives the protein CASSTNVGRETQYF. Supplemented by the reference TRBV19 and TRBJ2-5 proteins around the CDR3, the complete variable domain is DGGITQSPKYLFRKEGQNVTLSCEQNLNHDAMYWYRQDPGQGLRLIYYSQIVNDFQKGDIAEGYSVSREKKESFPLTVTSAQKNPTAFYLCASSTNVGRETQYFGPGTRLLVL.